These 7 T cell receptor beta chains were sequenced from one sample in a study of T-cell reconstitution after alpha-beta-depleted transplantation in children. A TCRbeta library incorporating unique molecular identifiers was prepared. TCRdb reanalysed the PCR reads using MiXCR and keeps one entry per CDR3 protein. The sample carries some 240,000 distinct CDR3 sequences, about 8.8% recorded once. The material sequenced was PBMCs from the stem cell graft donor, taken from the stem cell graft. These receptors were obtained from a human donor who donated a stem cell graft to a child with SCID.

This clonotype was found many times. The genes are TRBV12-3 or TRBV12-4 and TRBJ2-2; perhaps TRBD1 as D (6 bases). The CDR3 is made up of 13 amino acids. Trimming took off 8 bases at V and 1 base at J, with 8 bases between the two ends. The CDR3, as DNA: TGTGCCAGCTGGACAGAGAACACCGGGGAGCTGTTTTTT. Residues: CASWTENTGELFF.

This clonotype was recorded many times. The V and J genes are TRBV2 and TRBJ2-3; a weak D match, TRBD2 (6 bases). The CDR3 spans 14 residues. V lost 8 bases and J 6 bases, leaving 18 bases between the germline ends. The germline CDR1 and CDR2 sequences are SNHLY and FYNNEI. CDR3 bases: TGTGCCAGCGGGACTGAGACCCTCGGGGATACGCAGTATTTT. It encodes CASGTETLGDTQYF. Based on the CDR3 plus reference TRBV2 and TRBJ2-3, the full variable domain is EPEVTQTPSHQVTQMGQEVILRCVPISNHLYFYWYRQILGQKVEFLVSFYNNEISEKSEIFDDQFSVERPDGSNFTLKIRSTKLEDSAMYFCASGTETLGDTQYFGPGTRLTVL.

The V gene is TRBV5-6, the J gene TRBJ2-2; 7 bases are shared with TRBD1. Germline CDR1 SGHDT, CDR2 YYEEEE. The CDR3 runs 17 residues. V shed 4 bases, J shed 4 bases, and the junction held 13 bases outside the gene matches. Written as DNA, the CDR3 is TGTGCCAGCAGCCCGGAAGTTAGACAGGGCAGCACCGGGGAGCTGTTTTTT. Its protein is CASSPEVRQGSTGELFF.

The V call is TRBV25-1, the J call TRBJ2-7; unclear D gene. CDR1 is MGHDK, CDR2 SYGVNS, per germline. The length of the CDR3 is 15 residues. With 1 base removed from V and 6 bases from J, the gap between germline ends came to 16 bases. The CDR3 spells CASSEWVGSFTEQYF. In DNA form, the CDR3 reads TGTGCCAGCAGTGAATGGGTAGGATCGTTCACCGAGCAGTACTTC.

The sample holds many counts of this clonotype. This sequence joins TRBV6-5 and TRBJ1-4, with 10 bases matching TRBD1. The CDR3 is 15 amino acids. In germline, CDR1 is MNHEY, CDR2 SVGAGI. After removal of 2 bases from V and 8 bases from J, the junction contained 5 bases not matched to a gene. The DNA for the CDR3 is TGTGCCAGCAGTTACCGGGGACAGGGGATCGAAAAACTGTTTTTT. Its protein product is CASSYRGQGIEKLFF.

At least ten counts were recorded for this clonotype. V and J are TRBV15 and TRBJ2-5, with 7 bases aligning to TRBD1. V trimming: 3 bases; J trimming: 3 bases; junction bases outside the gene matches: 1. From germline, CDR1 is LNHNV and CDR2 YYDKDF (reference sequence). CDR3 length: 13 residues. DNA of the CDR3: TGTGCCACCAGCAGGGGGACAGAAGAGACCCAGTACTTC. As protein: CATSRGTEETQYF.

This clonotype was observed at least ten times. V usage is TRBV7-8 and J usage is TRBJ2-1; D call uncertain. This CDR3 has 14 amino acids. The V and J ends lost 2 bases and 4 bases respectively, with 9 bases between them. Germline-derived CDR1 and CDR2 are SGHVS and FQNEAQ. CDR3 residues: CASSLIPDYNEQFF. The CDR3 nucleotides are TGTGCCAGCAGCTTAATTCCGGATTACAATGAGCAGTTCTTC.